What follows are 22 T cell receptor beta chains derived from one specimen sequenced in a study of cytomegalovirus exposure and HLA in healthy donors. The PCR used 60 Vbeta and 13 Jbeta primers. Here immunoSEQ multiplex PCR was the method, and the copy in TCRdb shows in-frame clones only, minus some. The sample lists 150,000 to 190,000 clones, about 68% occurring once. Sequences were obtained from PBMCs. All receptors come from a man younger than 35 in good health and CMV-seronegative.

This chain links TRBV13 with TRBJ2-1; D is possibly TRBD1 (5 bases). In germline, CDR1 is PRHDT, CDR2 FYEKMQ (reference sequence). There are 14 residues in the CDR3. V gave up 0 bases and J gave up 4 bases, with 7 bases separating them. The CDR3 loop reads CASSLGGAYNEQFF. The CDR3 bases are TGTGCCAGCAGCTTAGGAGGGGCGTACAATGAGCAGTTCTTC.

The chain uses TRBV28 and TRBJ2-5, with 9 bases identical to TRBD1. CDR1 MDHEN and CDR2 SYDVKM come from the germline V gene. V dropped 2 bases and J dropped 5; count of bases not matched to a gene: 3. The CDR3 sequence is 14 residues long. The CDR3 spells CASSLDRGRETQYF. The CDR3 bases are TGTGCCAGCAGTTTAGACAGGGGGAGGGAGACCCAGTACTTC.

The rearrangement joins TRBV7-8 to TRBJ2-5; a possible D gene is TRBD1 (6 bases). Germline lookup yields CDR1 SGHVS and CDR2 FQNEAQ. V lost 4 bases to trimming and J lost 5 bases, with 11 bases between them. This CDR3 is built from 13 residues. CDR3 in DNA: TGTGCCAGCAGCTCGGACAGTTGGGAGACCCAGTACTTC. Residues: CASSSDSWETQYF.

The rearrangement links TRBV25-1 to TRBJ1-6; D is unclear. The CDR3 contains 15 residues. Looked up from germline, CDR1 is MGHDK and CDR2 is SYGVNS. V was cut by 1 base and J by 7 bases, with 11 bases left in between. In nucleotides, the CDR3 is TGTGCCAGCAGTGAATCGAACAGCCCCAATTCACCCCTCCACTTT. Translation: CASSESNSPNSPLHF.

The gene calls are TRBV7-9 and TRBJ2-2; 7 nucleotides match TRBD2. J gave up 3 bases and V 7 bases, and 8 bases lay outside the gene matches. The CDR3 is made up of 15 amino acids. Germline V gene sequence: CDR1 SEHNR, CDR2 FQNEAQ (reference sequence). The CDR3 loop reads CASKSRREYTGELFF. Here the CDR3 DNA reads TGTGCCAGCAAGTCGCGGCGGGAGTACACCGGGGAGCTGTTTTTT.

This sequence joins TRBV27 and TRBJ2-6, with D possibly being TRBD1 (5 bases). The CDR3 runs to 14 residues. From germline, CDR1 is MNHEY and CDR2 SMNVEV (reference sequence). Trimming pared 7 bases from V and 2 bases from J, leaving 9 bases between. The CDR3: CASTRGAGANVLTF. The DNA for the CDR3 is TGTGCCAGCACTAGGGGCGCTGGGGCCAACGTCCTGACTTTC.

The V gene is TRBV6-1, the J gene TRBJ1-2; 7 nucleotides match TRBD1. The CDR3 spans 12 residues. Germline CDR1 reads MNHNS; CDR2 reads SASEGT. V lost 10 bases and J lost 4; bases outside the gene matches: 6. This CDR3 is CAIAQGIYGYTF. The CDR3 coding sequence is TGTGCCATTGCACAGGGGATCTATGGCTACACCTTC.

Only a few counts were recorded for this clone. The genes are TRBV9 and TRBJ1-4; possible D gene TRBD1, 6 bases. V was cut by 5 bases and J by 0 bases, with 14 bases left in between. There are 16 residues in the CDR3. The germline CDR1 and CDR2 sequences are SGDLS and YYNGEE. The CDR3 loop is CASSTGQITTNEKLFF. The CDR3 DNA sequence: TGTGCCAGCAGTACGGGACAAATTACAACTAATGAAAAACTGTTTTTT.

The V gene is TRBV9, the J gene TRBJ2-1, with TRBD2 matching over 8 bases. V shed 1 base and J 9 bases; nucleotides not matched to a gene: 3. CDR3 length equals 13 residues. Germline lookup yields CDR1 SGDLS and CDR2 YYNGEE. The CDR3 spells CASSVLAGTEQFF. The CDR3 DNA reads TGTGCCAGCAGCGTATTAGCGGGAACTGAGCAGTTCTTC.

V is TRBV7-6 and J is TRBJ2-1; TRBD2 is a possible D gene (5 bases). Germline lookup yields CDR1 SGHVS and CDR2 FNYEAQ. The ends were cut back, 3 bases at V and 5 bases at J, with 20 bases in the middle. The CDR3 sequence is 17 residues long. The CDR3 here is CASSFLQDFPGNNEQFF. For the CDR3, the DNA is TGTGCCAGCAGCTTCCTCCAAGACTTCCCGGGGAACAATGAGCAGTTCTTC.

About this clone itself: The same CDR3 arises from other DNA sequences in this sample as well. The rearrangement links TRBV9 to TRBJ2-1; no clear D. Germline V lookup: CDR1 SGDLS, CDR2 YYNGEE. CDR3 length: 12 amino acids. Trimming shortened V by 3 bases and J by 8 bases, and 9 bases separated the two germline ends. In DNA form, the CDR3 reads TGTGCCAGCAGCGGAGGCGGCGATGAGCAGTTCTTC. Translated, it gives CASSGGGDEQFF.

V and J are TRBV10-3 and TRBJ2-5; no firm D call. The J call may be mistaken, given a closer DNA end match to TRBJ2-7. This CDR3 contains 12 residues. CDR1 and CDR2 from the germline V gene are ENHRY and SYGVKD. This CDR3 is CAINKSGYEQYF. CDR3 nucleotide sequence: TGTGCCATCAACAAGTCAGGATACGAGCAGTACTTC.

The rearrangement links TRBV19 to TRBJ1-5; D is unresolved. V lost 1 base and J lost 5, with 3 bases in between. CDR3 length: 12 amino acids. Germline assignment: CDR1 LNHDA and CDR2 SQIVND (reference sequence). DNA for the CDR3: TGTGCCAGTAGTATAGGAGATCAGCCCCAGCATTTT. This encodes CASSIGDQPQHF.

This clone came up once. The V gene is TRBV27, the J gene TRBJ2-7; TRBD2 agrees at 8 bases. Germline V gene lookup returns CDR1 MNHEY and CDR2 SMNVEV (reference sequence). The CDR3 totals 13 residues. V shed 5 bases, J shed 4 bases, and the junction held 4 bases outside the gene matches. The chain's CDR3 is CASSKREPYEQYF. CDR3 sequence (DNA): TGTGCCAGCAGTAAGCGGGAGCCATACGAGCAGTACTTC.

V and J are TRBV4-2 and TRBJ1-4; 8 nucleotides agree with TRBD1. Trimming took 0 bases from V and 8 from J; bases not matched to a gene: 8. The CDR3 runs 16 residues. CDR1 and CDR2 from the germline V gene are LGHNA and YNFKEQ. The CDR3 reads CASSQDGAGGGEKLFF. For the CDR3, the DNA is TGTGCCAGCAGCCAAGATGGGGCAGGGGGCGGCGAAAAACTGTTTTTT.

To note about this clone: Relative to the germline gene, one junction end is altered; a read error may explain this. The V gene is TRBV6-5, the J gene TRBJ1-2, with 9 bases lining up with TRBD1. CDR1 and CDR2 from the germline V gene are MNHEY and SVGAGI. This CDR3 region has 13 residues. The CDR3 DNA reads as TGTGCCAGCAGTTACTCCACAGGGGGCGCCGGCTCCTTC. Translated, it gives CASSYSTGGAGSF.

V and J are TRBV5-1 and TRBJ2-3; 8 positions match TRBD2. The length of the CDR3 is 15 residues. V shed 3 bases and J 6 bases; nucleotides not matched to a gene: 9. Germline values: CDR1 SGHRS, CDR2 YFSETQ. The CDR3 here is CASSWREAAPDTQYF. The DNA of the CDR3 is TGCGCCAGCAGCTGGCGGGAGGCCGCACCTGATACGCAGTATTTT.

The chain employs TRBV5-6 and TRBJ1-2; 9 bases are shared with TRBD1. V lost 5 bases, J lost 5 bases, and 7 bases stayed unmatched. The CDR3 loop spans 14 amino acids. Per the germline V gene, CDR1 is SGHDT and CDR2 is YYEEEE. CDR3 sequence reads: CASSSDRGGYGYTF. CDR3 nucleotides: TGTGCCAGCAGTTCGGACAGGGGTGGATATGGCTACACCTTC.

The chain recombines TRBV7-2 with TRBJ2-7, with D perhaps matching TRBD2 (6 bases). This CDR3 contains 15 residues. Germline CDR1 and CDR2: SGHTA and FQGNSA. The V end was cut by 4 bases, the J end by 7 bases, with 20 bases between. The CDR3, as DNA: TGTGCCAGCAGCTCCCCCTTACTAGCCTACGGGGAGCAGTACTTC. Protein product: CASSSPLLAYGEQYF. Based on the CDR3 plus reference TRBV7-2 and TRBJ2-7, the full variable domain is GAGVSQSPSNKVTEKGKDVELRCDPISGHTALYWYRQSLGQGLEFLIYFQGNSAPDKSGLPSDRFSAERTGGSVSTLTIQRTQQEDSAVYLCASSSPLLAYGEQYFGPGTRLTVT.

V usage is TRBV5-6 and J usage is TRBJ2-7, with TRBD1 as a possible D gene (5 bases). The CDR3 sequence is 15 residues long. The V and J ends lost 0 bases and 1 base respectively, with 11 bases between them. The V gene's germline CDR1 is SGHDT and CDR2 YYEEEE. Here the CDR3 DNA reads TGTGCCAGCAGCTTGGCCTTACAGGCTTCCTACGAGCAGTACTTC. Translation: CASSLALQASYEQYF.

This clone was picked up one time. At the DNA level, this CDR3 is encoded by other sequences in the same sample as well. The chain carries TRBV13 and TRBJ2-2; 10 nucleotides match TRBD2. The CDR3 is 17 residues long. Trimming at V came to 5 bases and at J to 0 bases, leaving 6 bases not matched to a gene. Germline CDR1 PRHDT, CDR2 FYEKMQ (reference sequence). CDR3 DNA: TGTGCCAGCAGCCCCCGGACTAGCGGCGCGAACACCGGGGAGCTGTTTTTT. This gives the protein CASSPRTSGANTGELFF. The full variable domain, rest sourced from reference TRBV13 and TRBJ2-2, is AAGVIQSPRHLIKEKRETATLKCYPIPRHDTVYWYQQGPGQDPQFLISFYEKMQSDKGSIPDRFSAQQFSDYHSELNMSSLELGDSALYFCASSPRTSGANTGELFFGEGSRLTVL.

The chain couples TRBV6-1 to TRBJ2-3; 12 bases line up with TRBD2. The length of the CDR3 is 15 residues. Germline V CDR1 and CDR2: MNHNS, SASEGT. Trimming at V came to 4 bases and at J to 3 bases, leaving 2 bases not matched to a gene. CDR3 sequence reads: CASSGGLAGTDTQYF. For the CDR3, the DNA is TGTGCCAGCAGTGGCGGACTAGCGGGGACAGATACGCAGTATTTT.